This T cell receptor (beta chain) was captured in a study of blood T cells in healthy people across ages. In the study overall: Every two T cells gave about one barcoded beta molecule via template switching. Broader study findings: The fall in TCR beta diversity per million T cells was roughly linear with age.

Through a sample-barcoded 5' primer and a J-beta primer mix, a second PCR was run for roughly 6 to 11 cycles. TCRdb used MiXCR to reprocess the 5' RACE reads, holding one entry per CDR3 protein. The repertoire holds about 640,000 distinct CDR3 sequences, with 45% to 65% as singletons. Points on this clonotype: Antigen unknown.

Germline CDR1 SQVTM, CDR2 ANQGSEA. V gave up 6 bases and J gave up 11 bases; unmatched junction bases: 15. The length of the CDR3 is 13 residues. The sequenced material came from blood. This sequence joins TRBV29-1 and TRBJ2-5; 7 bases fit TRBD2. The sequence came from a man aged 60 to 69 in good health. The CDR3 is CSVKRGGYNEQYF. DNA of the CDR3: TGCAGCGTCAAACGCGGGGGTTACAATGAGCAGTACTTC.